Each of the 11 T cell receptor beta chains below was sequenced from the same sample in a study of identical twins. TCRdb passed the 5' RACE reads through MiXCR, listing each CDR3 protein once. Here the sample spans some 190,000 distinct CDR3 sequences, approximately 15% being singletons. This sample was also put to use in a study of T cells expressing NK-cell markers.

Sequencing was performed on CD8+ T cells sorted from blood. Every receptor here comes from a woman aged 18-29 years in good health.

This clonotype was observed a handful of times. Here the CDR3 reads CGYSNSYNEQFF. The CDR3 region has the DNA TGCGGTTACTCGAACTCCTACAATGAGCAGTTCTTC. The chain combines TRBV20-1 with TRBJ2-1; D gene uncertain. The CDR3 loop spans 12 amino acids. Germline assignment: CDR1 DFQATT and CDR2 SNEGSKA (reference sequence).

V usage is TRBV7-9 and J usage is TRBJ2-1; 8 bases align to TRBD2. Germline V gene sequence: CDR1 SEHNR, CDR2 FQNEAQ (reference sequence). The CDR3 loop spans 17 amino acids. Germline trimming cut 7 bases from V and 1 base from J; bases unmatched to any gene: 12. For the CDR3, the DNA is TGTGCCAGCACCCCCCCTTTGCGGGGGGTTTCCTACAATGAGCAGTTCTTC. This translates into CASTPPLRGVSYNEQFF.

The chain joins TRBV25-1 to TRBJ2-1; D not resolved. V shed 4 bases and J shed 4 bases, with 17 bases lying between them. Germline V gene data show CDR1 as MGHDK and CDR2 as SYGVNS. The CDR3 is made up of 16 amino acids. The CDR3 DNA sequence: TGTGCCAGCAGTGTCAAGGCTCGATGGGCTTACAATGAGCAGTTCTTC. Translated: CASSVKARWAYNEQFF.

V usage is TRBV7-9 and J usage is TRBJ1-2; D not certain. V was clipped by 7 bases and J by 4 bases, with 19 bases between them. Germline V CDR1 and CDR2: SEHNR, FQNEAQ (reference sequence). The CDR3 covers 15 residues. CDR3 DNA sequence: TGTGCCAGCACATTTCCGGACGTGGATCTCTATGGCTACACCTTC. Translation gives CASTFPDVDLYGYTF.

The chain links TRBV5-1 to TRBJ2-1; D is uncertain. This CDR3 has 15 residues. CDR1 SGHRS and CDR2 YFSETQ come from the germline V gene. Trimming took off 2 bases at V and 0 bases at J, with 9 bases between the two ends. The CDR3 here is CASSLNLGSYNEQFF. CDR3 DNA: TGCGCCAGCAGCTTAAACTTGGGCTCCTACAATGAGCAGTTCTTC.

The rearrangement links TRBV4-1 to TRBJ2-1; either TRBD1 or TRBD2 may fit D (6 bases each). This CDR3 region has 14 residues. Germline lookup yields CDR1 MGHRA and CDR2 YSYEKL. Trimming cost V 4 bases and J 7 bases, with 14 bases left between them. The CDR3 region has the DNA TGCGCCAGCAGCCTAGGAGGGGGGAGTAATGAGCAGTTCTTC. Translated, it gives CASSLGGGSNEQFF.

This chain connects TRBV25-1 to TRBJ1-6, with 8 bases lining up with TRBD1. This CDR3 spans 14 amino acids. Germline values: CDR1 MGHDK, CDR2 SYGVNS. Trimming took 6 bases from V and 13 from J; bases not matched to a gene: 11. CDR3 residues: CASSQTGEGPPLHF. CDR3 nucleotides: TGTGCCAGCAGCCAGACAGGGGAGGGTCCCCCCCTCCACTTT.

This clonotype was counted a few times. V is TRBV11-3 and J is TRBJ2-1, with 10 bases fitting TRBD1. V lost 10 bases to trimming and J lost 4 bases; unmatched junction nucleotides: 4. Germline CDR1 and CDR2: SGHNT and YENEEA. CDR3 length equals 13 residues. The CDR3 bases are TGTGCCACCCGGGACAGGGGATACAATGAGCAGTTCTTC. Residues: CATRDRGYNEQFF.

This clonotype was observed a few times. The DNA for the CDR3 is TGTGCCAGCAGCCAAGGTACCGGCGAGCAGTACTTC. It specifies CASSQGTGEQYF. The chain couples TRBV4-2 to TRBJ2-7; D not resolved. The germline CDR1 and CDR2 sequences are LGHNA and YNFKEQ. This CDR3 is built from 12 residues. V dropped 1 base and J dropped 6 bases, with 7 bases sitting between them.

This clonotype was seen more than once but under ten times. The chain couples TRBV5-1 to TRBJ2-3; 9 bases map to TRBD2. CDR1 and CDR2 (germline): SGHRS, YFSETQ. With 3 bases clipped from V and 1 base from J, the junction kept 3 bases outside the gene matches. The CDR3 extends over 15 amino acids. The CDR3, as DNA: TGCGCCAGCAGCTCCATAGCGGGGGGCACAGATACGCAGTATTTT. This sequence encodes CASSSIAGGTDTQYF.

The chain recombines TRBV29-1 with TRBJ2-1; D gene uncertain. The CDR3 has 12 amino acids. The V and J ends lost 6 bases and 4 bases respectively, with 10 bases between them. CDR1 SQVTM and CDR2 ANQGSEA come from the germline V gene. CDR3 DNA: TGCAGCGTGTTTTTAGGGTACAATGAGCAGTTCTTC. This codes for CSVFLGYNEQFF.